This TCR beta chain was sequenced during a study of T cell clones after liver transplantation. Study-wide background: Samples came from ITN030ST, which attempted immunosuppression withdrawal within 2 years of liver transplantation. Subjects received no induction therapy and standard immunosuppression until randomization at 12-24 months post-transplant.

Sorting of unstimulated PBMCs yielded separate CD3+CD4+ and CD3+CD8+ fractions. Sequencing used immunoSEQ multiplex PCR; TCRdb keeps in-frame clones, though not all of them. The profile shows about 45,000 clones, around 84% of them singletons. The CDR3 consists of 14 residues. V was clipped by 8 bases and J by 2 bases, with 13 bases between them. The germline V gene encodes CDR1 MDHEN and CDR2 SYDVKM. The sequence was obtained from a human patient who received a liver transplant. The graft donor may have contributed some T cells. The source was CD4+ T cells from blood, collected 24 months after liver transplant. The gene calls are TRBV28 and TRBJ1-3; no definite D call. CDR3 nucleotides: TGTGCCAGCCACACTACCACTCCTGGAAACACCATATATTTT. As protein: CASHTTTPGNTIYF.